This TCR beta chain was documented in a study of OX40 agonist ivuxolimab in advanced cancers. The assay was immunoSEQ multiplex PCR, and TCRdb's table has in-frame clones only and misses some. The sample includes about 13,000 clones, roughly 69% of them seen just once. V lost 4 bases to trimming and J lost 4 bases, with 14 bases between them. The germline V gene encodes CDR1 SGDLS and CDR2 YYNGEE. CDR3 length equals 14 residues. To note about this clone: The antigen remains unidentified.

Study observations and caveats: The study did not work out the antigen specificity of the expanded peripheral T cells.

The sample here was CD4+ or CD8+ T cells sorted from blood, taken in a trial of the OX40 agonist ivuxolimab. The sequence was collected from an adult with an advanced solid tumor such as melanoma, head and neck, liver or kidney cancer. J is TRBJ2-5 and V is TRBV9; D uncertain. CDR3 region: CASSPATVLETQYF. CDR3 DNA sequence: TGTGCCAGCAGCCCAGCAACGGTCTTAGAGACCCAGTACTTC.